The sequence of this T cell receptor beta chain was determined in a study of blood T cell repertoires in COVID-19. Study-wide context: Collection of acute and convalescent COVID-19 samples took place in the United States, Italy and Spain. PBMCs, B-cell-depleted T cells, or T cells were the source of the cDNA or gDNA that made up the material.

A Seattle source enrolled patients during active infection and followed them longitudinally. In the authors' methods: Nucleated cell number was recorded as an estimate derived from reference gene primer amplification. Generated by immunoSEQ multiplex PCR, the TCRdb table keeps only in-frame clones and is missing some. From that table come the V and J calls and clone size; the DNA was used to work out D and trimming. In the table there are some 76,000 clones, 80% of which are singletons. Per germline, CDR1 SNHLY and CDR2 FYNNEI. Unmatched junction bases numbered 3, after V lost 2 bases and J lost 2 bases. CDR3 length: 14 amino acids.

The sequenced sample was peripheral blood. This receptor was obtained from a middle-aged man with COVID-19, enrolled during active disease. V is TRBV2 and J is TRBJ2-7; 7 bases line up with TRBD1. The CDR3 loop reads CASSETGATYEQYF. CDR3 nucleotides: TGTGCCAGCAGTGAAACAGGGGCCACCTACGAGCAGTACTTC. The entire variable domain, with the rest obtained from reference TRBV2 and TRBJ2-7, is as follows: EPEVTQTPSHQVTQMGQEVILRCVPISNHLYFYWYRQILGQKVEFLVSFYNNEISEKSEIFDDQFSVERPDGSNFTLKIRSTKLEDSAMYFCASSETGATYEQYFGPGTRLTVT.